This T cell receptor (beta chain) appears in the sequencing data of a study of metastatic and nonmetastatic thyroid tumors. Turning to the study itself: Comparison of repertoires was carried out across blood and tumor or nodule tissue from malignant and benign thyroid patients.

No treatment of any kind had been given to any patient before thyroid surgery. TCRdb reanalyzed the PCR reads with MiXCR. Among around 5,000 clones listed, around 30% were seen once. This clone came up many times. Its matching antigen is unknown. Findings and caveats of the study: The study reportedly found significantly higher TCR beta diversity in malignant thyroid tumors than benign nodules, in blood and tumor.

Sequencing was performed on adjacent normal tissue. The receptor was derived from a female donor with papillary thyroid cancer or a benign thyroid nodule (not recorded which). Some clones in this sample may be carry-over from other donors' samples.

CDR3 loop: CASSQGNSPLHF. CDR3 in DNA: TGCGCCAGCAGCCAGGGTAATTCACCCCTCCACTTT. The chain employs TRBV4-1 and TRBJ1-6, with D hard to call. CDR1 is MGHRA, CDR2 YSYEKL, per germline. Trimming stripped 3 bases from V and 6 bases from J, with 3 bases between. The CDR3 consists of 12 residues.